This TCR beta chain appears in the sequencing data of a study of metastatic and nonmetastatic thyroid tumors. Nobody among the patients had been given any treatment before thyroid surgery. Trimming shortened V by 8 bases and J by 0 bases, and 11 bases separated the two germline ends. From germline, CDR1 is SEHNR and CDR2 FQNEAQ (reference sequence). This CDR3 spans 13 amino acids. Ten or more counts support this clone. Via MiXCR, TCRdb re-called the PCR reads. Of just over 70,000 clones listed, 18% are singletons. The chain is built from TRBV7-9 and TRBJ2-7; no definite D call. The sample taken for sequencing was blood. The TCR originated in a female donor with papillary thyroid cancer or a benign thyroid nodule (not recorded which). Some clones in this sample may be carry-over from other donors' samples. Here the CDR3 DNA reads TGTGCCAGCTCACCGGATGGCTCCTACGAGCAGTACTTC. Protein: CASSPDGSYEQYF.